These T cell receptor beta chains were read from a single sample in a study of CD8 T cells in ankylosing spondylitis. TCRdb re-called the 5' RACE reads with MiXCR, one entry per CDR3 protein. The sample has about 480,000 distinct CDR3 sequences, 17% seen once. The sequencing input was blood, either unsorted or a sorted T cell fraction (not recorded which). The receptors shown here come from a male donor with ankylosing spondylitis. Each CDR3 is given with its conserved first and last residue. Each record gives: V gene, clone size, D gene, J gene, CDR3 protein. The D gene is left open where the match is weak. Size tells how often a clone was seen (once, few, many) or the class of an expanded clone, and some rows leave it out.

>TRBV4-3|many|TRBD1|TRBJ2-2
CASSSWDRDTGELFF
>TRBV27|NA|NA|TRBJ2-7
CASSTGSYEQYF
>TRBV6-2/TRBV6-3|few|TRBD2|TRBJ2-1
CASRGGLAGFDEQFF
>TRBV5-1|NA|NA|TRBJ2-4
CASMIGGGAKNIQYF
>TRBV6-1|many|NA|TRBJ1-2
CASSEVAGDGYTF
>TRBV20-1|few|TRBD2|TRBJ2-5
CSARDPASGGAGTQYF
>TRBV30|few|TRBD1|TRBJ1-1
CASRGQLGTEAFF
>TRBV20-1|few|NA|TRBJ2-7
CSAGVNQAIEQYF
>TRBV7-9|few|NA|TRBJ2-7
CASSVGGKSSYEQYF
>TRBV7-9|NA|NA|TRBJ1-2
CASRPSGTASYGYTF
>TRBV3-1|NA|TRBD1|TRBJ1-1
CASSSSDRVGGEAFF
>TRBV7-2|NA|TRBD1|TRBJ2-5
CASSLEGQYQETQYF
>TRBV4-3|NA|NA|TRBJ2-2
CASSSWATGELFF
>TRBV12-3/TRBV12-4|NA|NA|TRBJ1-1
CASNQDGTMNTEAFF
>TRBV29-1|few|NA|TRBJ2-6
CSVGSSNVLTF
>TRBV29-1|many|NA|TRBJ2-2
CSVEVVGGTGELFF
>TRBV18|few|NA|TRBJ1-2
CASSPPSVADGYTF
>TRBV3-1|NA|TRBD1|TRBJ1-3
CASSRQGAPGNTIYF
>TRBV7-9|few|NA|TRBJ1-4
CASSFGQGREKLFF
>TRBV15|few|NA|TRBJ2-1
CATSRTAYNEQFF
>TRBV30|NA|NA|TRBJ1-5
CAWSDGSSNQPQHF
>TRBV5-1|NA|TRBD1|TRBJ2-3
CASSARTGVDTQYF
>TRBV11-2|NA|NA|TRBJ1-1
CASSSRVRNTEAFF
>TRBV4-1|many|NA|TRBJ1-5
CASDQRGTRGSQPQHF
>TRBV12-3/TRBV12-4|few|TRBD1|TRBJ1-2
CASSSSTGGDGYTF
>TRBV7-6|NA|NA|TRBJ1-2
CASSLGGGNEKSF
>TRBV20-1|NA|TRBD1|TRBJ1-6
CSARDWGQPFSPLHF
>TRBV12-3/TRBV12-4|many|NA|TRBJ2-7
CASSLGVLVSEQYF
>TRBV5-1|few|NA|TRBJ1-3
CASSFAQPSGNTIYF
>TRBV20-1|few|NA|TRBJ2-7
CSASGPLAYEQYF
>TRBV7-9|NA|NA|TRBJ2-7
CASSLAGTRGSYEQYF
>TRBV20-1|few|TRBD2|TRBJ2-7
CSAPAPGTSIYEQYF
>TRBV28|many|NA|TRBJ2-1
CASSSRSVGSGKQFF
>TRBV28|few|NA|TRBJ2-2
CASLTGASGTGELFF
>TRBV20-1|few|TRBD2|TRBJ2-1
CSATTPSGGMSSYNEQFF
>TRBV19|few|NA|TRBJ2-1
CASSIDVWGVEQFF
>TRBV7-9|NA|NA|TRBJ1-5
CASSLSAGDQPQHF
>TRBV28|NA|NA|TRBJ2-2
CASSLSGTSQTGELFF
>TRBV20-1|NA|NA|TRBJ1-1
CSAHRVSEAFF
>TRBV28|NA|TRBD2|TRBJ2-3
CASSSSPGGRGF
>TRBV18|NA|NA|TRBJ2-4
CASSPYKLSSRVLAKNIQYF
>TRBV9|NA|TRBD2|TRBJ2-5
CASSAGTIGRETQYF
>TRBV28|few|TRBD2|TRBJ2-1
CASTPTSGSYNEQFF
>TRBV6-1|many|TRBD1|TRBJ1-1
CASTETGRGNTEAFF
>TRBV9|NA|NA|TRBJ2-2
CASSVIGPGTGELFF
>TRBV28|NA|NA|TRBJ1-2
CASTNLGQGGYTF
>TRBV7-9|NA|TRBD2|TRBJ2-1
CASSPSGVGEGHNEQFF
>TRBV11-3|NA|NA|TRBJ2-1
CASLPHPTGTYNEQFF
>TRBV7-6|NA|NA|TRBJ2-1
CASTRGGLYNEQFF
>TRBV12-3/TRBV12-4|many|NA|TRBJ2-3
CASSLTDTQYF
>TRBV7-2|NA|NA|TRBJ2-7
CASSSPDRSSYEQYF
>TRBV4-1|few|NA|TRBJ1-5
CASSQDKGRVSQPQHF
>TRBV18|NA|TRBD2|TRBJ2-7
CASSPRPAGEGYEQYF